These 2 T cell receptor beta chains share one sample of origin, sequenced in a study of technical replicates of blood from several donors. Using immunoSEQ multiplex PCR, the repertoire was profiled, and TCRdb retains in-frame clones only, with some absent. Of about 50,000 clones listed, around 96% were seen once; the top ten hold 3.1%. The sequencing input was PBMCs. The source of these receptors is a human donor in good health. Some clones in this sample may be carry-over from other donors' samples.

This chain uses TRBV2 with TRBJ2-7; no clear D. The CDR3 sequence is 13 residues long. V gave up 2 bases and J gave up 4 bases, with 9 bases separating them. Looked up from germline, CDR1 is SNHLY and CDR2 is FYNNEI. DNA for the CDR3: TGTGCCAGCAGTGAACGTAGAAAGTACGAGCAGTACTTC. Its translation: CASSERRKYEQYF.

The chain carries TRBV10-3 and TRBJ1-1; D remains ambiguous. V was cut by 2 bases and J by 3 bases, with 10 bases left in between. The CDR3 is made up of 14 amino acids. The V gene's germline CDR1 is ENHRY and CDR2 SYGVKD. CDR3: CAISERRGDTEAFF. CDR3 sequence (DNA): TGTGCCATCAGTGAGAGGCGGGGTGACACTGAAGCTTTCTTT.